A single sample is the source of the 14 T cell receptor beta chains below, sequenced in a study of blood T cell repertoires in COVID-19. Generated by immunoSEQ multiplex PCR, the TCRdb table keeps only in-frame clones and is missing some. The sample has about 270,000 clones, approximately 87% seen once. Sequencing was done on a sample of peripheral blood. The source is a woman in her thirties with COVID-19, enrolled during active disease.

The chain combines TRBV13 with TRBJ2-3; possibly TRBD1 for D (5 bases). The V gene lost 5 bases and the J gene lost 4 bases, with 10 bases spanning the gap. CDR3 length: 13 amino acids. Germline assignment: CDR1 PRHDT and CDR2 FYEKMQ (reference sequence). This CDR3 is CASSPGAADTQYF. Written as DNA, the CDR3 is TGTGCCAGCAGCCCTGGGGCCGCAGATACGCAGTATTTT.

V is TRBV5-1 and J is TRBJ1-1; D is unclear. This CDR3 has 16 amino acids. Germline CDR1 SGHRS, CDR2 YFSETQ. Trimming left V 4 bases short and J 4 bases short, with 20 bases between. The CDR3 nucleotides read TGCGCCAGCAGCCTGACGGGTTTTGAGATGGGCACTGAAGCTTTCTTT. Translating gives CASSLTGFEMGTEAFF.

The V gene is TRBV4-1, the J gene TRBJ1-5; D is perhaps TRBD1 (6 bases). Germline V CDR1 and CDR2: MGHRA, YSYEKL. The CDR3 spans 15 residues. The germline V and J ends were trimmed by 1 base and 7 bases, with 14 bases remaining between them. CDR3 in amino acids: CASSQVGGLGQPQHF. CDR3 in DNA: TGCGCCAGCAGCCAAGTGGGGGGGCTGGGGCAGCCCCAGCATTTT.

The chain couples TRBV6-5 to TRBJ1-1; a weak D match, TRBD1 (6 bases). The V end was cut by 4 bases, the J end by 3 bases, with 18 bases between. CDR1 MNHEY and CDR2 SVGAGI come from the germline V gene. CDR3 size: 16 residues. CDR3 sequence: CASSSGVPTGYTEAFF. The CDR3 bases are TGTGCCAGCAGTTCAGGGGTTCCTACAGGGTACACTGAAGCTTTCTTT.

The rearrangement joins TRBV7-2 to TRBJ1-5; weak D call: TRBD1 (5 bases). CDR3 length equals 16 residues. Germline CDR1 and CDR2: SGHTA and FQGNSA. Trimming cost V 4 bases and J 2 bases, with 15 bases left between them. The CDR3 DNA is TGTGCCAGCAGCTACAATGTCGCGGGGGGCAATCAGCCCCAGCATTTT. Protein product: CASSYNVAGGNQPQHF.

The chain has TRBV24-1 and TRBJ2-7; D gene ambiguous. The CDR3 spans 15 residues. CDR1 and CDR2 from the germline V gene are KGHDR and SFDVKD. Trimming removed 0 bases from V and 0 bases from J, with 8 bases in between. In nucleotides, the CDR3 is TGTGCCACCAGTGATTTGCAAGCCTACTCCTACGAGCAGTACTTC. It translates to CATSDLQAYSYEQYF.

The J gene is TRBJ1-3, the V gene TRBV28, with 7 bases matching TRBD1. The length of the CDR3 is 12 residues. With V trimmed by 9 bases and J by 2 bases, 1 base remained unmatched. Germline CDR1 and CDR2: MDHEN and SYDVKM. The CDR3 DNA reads TGTGCCAGTAGGGGGCCTGGAAACACCATATATTTT. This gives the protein CASRGPGNTIYF.

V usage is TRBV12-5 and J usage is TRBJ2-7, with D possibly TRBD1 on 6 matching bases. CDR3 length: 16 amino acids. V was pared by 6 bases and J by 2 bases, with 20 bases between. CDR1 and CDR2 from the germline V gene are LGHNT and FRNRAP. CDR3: CASGQLTGPFTYEQYF. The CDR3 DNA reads TGTGCTAGTGGCCAATTGACAGGCCCTTTTACCTACGAGCAGTACTTC.

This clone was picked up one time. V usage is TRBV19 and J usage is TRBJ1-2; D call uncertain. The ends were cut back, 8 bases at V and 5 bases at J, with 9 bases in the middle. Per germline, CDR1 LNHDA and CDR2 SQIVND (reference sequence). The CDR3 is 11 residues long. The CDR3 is CASGGGYGYTF. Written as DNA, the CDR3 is TGTGCCAGTGGCGGCGGGTATGGCTACACCTTC. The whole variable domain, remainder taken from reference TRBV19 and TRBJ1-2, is DGGITQSPKYLFRKEGQNVTLSCEQNLNHDAMYWYRQDPGQGLRLIYYSQIVNDFQKGDIAEGYSVSREKKESFPLTVTSAQKNPTAFYLCASGGGYGYTFGSGTRLTVV.

The CDR3 protein is CASSFSPGWNEQYF. CDR3 sequence (DNA): TGTGCCAGCAGTTTTTCGCCAGGTTGGAACGAGCAGTACTTC. The V call is TRBV27, the J call TRBJ2-7; D is unclear. Per germline, CDR1 MNHEY and CDR2 SMNVEV (reference sequence). The germline V and J ends were trimmed by 3 bases and 5 bases, with 14 bases remaining between them. CDR3 length: 14 amino acids.

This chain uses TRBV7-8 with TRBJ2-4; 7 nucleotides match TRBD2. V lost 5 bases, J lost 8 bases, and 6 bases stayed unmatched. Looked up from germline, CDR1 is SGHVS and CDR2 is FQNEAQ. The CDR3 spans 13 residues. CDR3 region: CASSRDYSDIQYF. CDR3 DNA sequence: TGTGCCAGCAGCAGGGACTATTCAGACATTCAGTACTTC.

The CDR3 reads CASSFAGGSTDTQYF. The CDR3 DNA sequence: TGTGCCAGCAGCTTCGCTGGGGGCAGCACAGATACGCAGTATTTT. The chain employs TRBV5-4 and TRBJ2-3, with a possible D match to TRBD1 (6 bases). Germline CDR1 is SGHNT and CDR2 is YYREEE (reference sequence). The CDR3 spans 15 residues. The ends were cut back, 2 bases at V and 0 bases at J, with 10 bases in the middle.

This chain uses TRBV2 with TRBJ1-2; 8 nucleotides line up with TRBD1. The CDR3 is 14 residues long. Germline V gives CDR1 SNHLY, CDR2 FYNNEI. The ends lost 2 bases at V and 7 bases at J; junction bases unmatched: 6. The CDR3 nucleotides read TGTGCCAGCAGTGAACAGGGGGCGCTTCCTGGCTACACCTTC. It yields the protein CASSEQGALPGYTF.

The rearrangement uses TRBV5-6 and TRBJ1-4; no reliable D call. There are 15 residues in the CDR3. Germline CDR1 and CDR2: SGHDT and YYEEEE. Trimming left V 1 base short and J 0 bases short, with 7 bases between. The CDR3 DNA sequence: TGTGCCAGCAGCTTGATCTCTGCAACTAATGAAAAACTGTTTTTT. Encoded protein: CASSLISATNEKLFF. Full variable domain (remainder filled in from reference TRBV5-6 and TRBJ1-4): DAGVTQSPTHLIKTRGQQVTLRCSPKSGHDTVSWYQQALGQGPQFIFQYYEEEERQRGNFPDRFSGHQFPNYSSELNVNALLLGDSALYLCASSLISATNEKLFFGSGTQLSVL.